This entry lists 20 T cell receptor beta chains sequenced from one sample in a study of cytomegalovirus exposure and HLA in healthy donors. Profiling relied on immunoSEQ multiplex PCR, and the TCRdb table lists in-frame clones only, not all of them. The table lists roughly 300,000 clones, approximately 90% of them singletons. Sequenced sample: PBMCs. The source of these receptors is a woman under 30 in good health and CMV-seronegative.

The chain has TRBV11-2 and TRBJ1-6; 7 bases are shared with TRBD1. The CDR3 loop spans 16 amino acids. With 3 bases clipped from V and 7 bases from J, the junction kept 9 bases outside the gene matches. Germline CDR1 and CDR2: SGHAT and FQNNGV. In nucleotides, the CDR3 is TGTGCCAGCAGCTTTTTACGTGACAGGGTGAATTCACCCCTCCACTTT. It specifies CASSFLRDRVNSPLHF.

This clone was seen once. The chain couples TRBV5-1 to TRBJ1-4; 10 bases fit TRBD1. CDR1 is SGHRS, CDR2 YFSETQ, per germline. There are 16 residues in the CDR3. The V and J ends lost 2 bases and 6 bases, in that order; junction bases with no gene match: 7. CDR3 sequence reads: CASSFHRDRGDEKLFF. In nucleotides, the CDR3 is TGCGCCAGCAGCTTCCACCGGGACAGGGGTGATGAAAAACTGTTTTTT.

The chain joins TRBV28 to TRBJ1-1; TRBD1 agrees at 10 bases. Per germline, CDR1 MDHEN and CDR2 SYDVKM. There are 15 residues in the CDR3. With V trimmed by 9 bases and J by 3 bases, 10 bases remained unmatched. CDR3 protein: CARPGQGRRDTEAFF. Here the CDR3 DNA reads TGTGCCAGACCGGGACAGGGGCGGCGGGACACTGAAGCTTTCTTT.

The CDR3 DNA sequence: TGTGCCAGCAGCCAACCCAGGACTAGTTTTACGCAGTATTTT. This translates into CASSQPRTSFTQYF. The chain joins TRBV14 to TRBJ2-3; 7 nucleotides agree with TRBD2. CDR1 and CDR2 from the germline V gene are SGHDN and FVKESK. This CDR3 has 14 amino acids. The V gene end was trimmed by 2 bases and the J gene end by 8 bases; junction bases not matched to a gene: 7.

The rearrangement links TRBV4-1 to TRBJ2-7; possibly TRBD2 for D (8 bases). Trimming stripped 3 bases from V and 3 bases from J, with 21 bases between. Germline values: CDR1 MGHRA, CDR2 YSYEKL. The CDR3 runs to 17 residues. The CDR3 DNA follows: TGCGCCAGCAGCCAGGTTCGGGGGGGACAGCCTTACTACGAGCAGTACTTC. This sequence encodes CASSQVRGGQPYYEQYF.

A single count supports this clone. This chain links TRBV27 with TRBJ1-2; TRBD1 might be the D (6 bases). Germline CDR1 is MNHEY and CDR2 is SMNVEV (reference sequence). The ends were cut back, 6 bases at V and 0 bases at J, with 11 bases in the middle. The length of the CDR3 is 14 residues. CDR3 amino acids: CASRPTGANYGYTF. The CDR3 bases are TGTGCCAGCAGACCGACAGGAGCTAACTATGGCTACACCTTC.

The genes are TRBV2 and TRBJ2-7; the D gene is possibly TRBD2 (6 bases). This CDR3 contains 13 residues. The V and J ends lost 6 bases and 0 bases respectively, with 9 bases between them. The germline V gene has CDR1 SNHLY and CDR2 FYNNEI. CDR3 nucleotide sequence: TGTGCCAGCAGCCGGGACTTCTCCTACGAGCAGTACTTC. This encodes CASSRDFSYEQYF.

Only a few counts were recorded for this clone. The chain couples TRBV5-1 to TRBJ1-1, with unresolved D. The length of the CDR3 is 14 residues. Trimming shortened V by 4 bases and J by 0 bases, and 10 bases separated the two germline ends. The germline V gene has CDR1 SGHRS and CDR2 YFSETQ. CDR3 nucleotide sequence: TGCGCCAGCAGCCCGGACGGGGTGAACACTGAAGCTTTCTTT. Protein product: CASSPDGVNTEAFF.

The rearrangement links TRBV4-1 to TRBJ2-3, with a possible D match to TRBD1 (5 bases). Germline CDR1 is MGHRA and CDR2 is YSYEKL. V was cut by 6 bases and J by 1 base, with 8 bases left in between. The CDR3 is made up of 13 amino acids. The CDR3 bases are TGCGCCAGCAGGCAGACAGGCACAGATACGCAGTATTTT. Its protein is CASRQTGTDTQYF.

This chain uses TRBV7-9 with TRBJ1-6; weak D call: TRBD1 (5 bases). Germline V lookup: CDR1 SEHNR, CDR2 FQNEAQ (reference sequence). V lost 3 bases and J 3 bases, leaving 15 bases between the germline ends. The CDR3 spans 17 residues. In DNA, the CDR3 is TGTGCCAGCAGCTTTAAAGGGGTAGACGACTATAATTCACCCCTCCACTTT. Translating gives CASSFKGVDDYNSPLHF.

The J gene is TRBJ2-2, the V gene TRBV7-9; 8 nucleotides match TRBD2. J lost 3 bases, V lost 3 bases, and 6 bases had no gene match. This CDR3 region has 16 residues. Germline V gene lookup returns CDR1 SEHNR and CDR2 FQNEAQ (reference sequence). The CDR3 sequence: CASSFPLLADTGELFF. As DNA, the CDR3 is TGTGCCAGCAGCTTTCCCTTACTAGCGGACACCGGGGAGCTGTTTTTT.

V usage is TRBV2 and J usage is TRBJ1-1; TRBD1 is a possible D gene (5 bases). Trimming shortened V by 7 bases and J by 5 bases, and 11 bases separated the two germline ends. In germline, CDR1 is SNHLY, CDR2 FYNNEI. The CDR3 contains 12 residues. For the CDR3, the DNA is TGTGCCAGCATCAGGGATAGGACTGAAGCTTTCTTT. Its protein is CASIRDRTEAFF.

The gene calls are TRBV25-1 and TRBJ1-2; no definite D call. Germline V lookup: CDR1 MGHDK, CDR2 SYGVNS. This CDR3 region has 14 residues. Trimming left V 3 bases short and J 3 bases short, with 11 bases between. In DNA, the CDR3 is TGTGCCAGCAGTGACTTCCGGGGTGACTATGGCTACACCTTC. It is translated as CASSDFRGDYGYTF.

The rearrangement uses TRBV4-1 and TRBJ2-7; a possible D gene is TRBD1 (6 bases). Deletions cut 0 bases from V and 8 bases from J, with 8 bases between. The CDR3 runs 12 residues. Germline V gives CDR1 MGHRA, CDR2 YSYEKL. CDR3 in amino acids: CASSQEQGKQYF. In nucleotides, the CDR3 is TGCGCCAGCAGCCAAGAACAGGGAAAGCAGTACTTC.

The V gene is TRBV9, the J gene TRBJ2-1; 10 bases agree with TRBD2. The CDR3 spans 15 residues. The germline V gene encodes CDR1 SGDLS and CDR2 YYNGEE. With 3 bases clipped from V and 4 bases from J, the junction kept 4 bases outside the gene matches. This chain's CDR3 is CASSAGLADYNEQFF. The DNA of the CDR3 is TGTGCCAGCAGCGCCGGACTAGCGGATTACAATGAGCAGTTCTTC.

The chain has TRBV13 and TRBJ2-3; D is perhaps TRBD1 (5 bases). Germline V gene lookup returns CDR1 PRHDT and CDR2 FYEKMQ (reference sequence). CDR3 length: 15 residues. The ends were cut back, 6 bases at V and 5 bases at J, with 18 bases in the middle. CDR3 DNA sequence: TGTGCCAGCAGACCCCGACGGCAGGGAATAGATACGCAGTATTTT. This translates into CASRPRRQGIDTQYF.

The chain employs TRBV5-1 and TRBJ1-2; 10 bases are a match to TRBD1. The CDR3 is 15 amino acids. The V and J ends lost 0 bases and 7 bases, in that order; junction bases with no gene match: 6. In germline, CDR1 is SGHRS, CDR2 YFSETQ. The CDR3 reads CASSLDRQGAVGYTF. Written as DNA, the CDR3 is TGCGCCAGCAGCTTGGATCGACAGGGGGCCGTTGGCTACACCTTC.

The chain joins TRBV2 to TRBJ2-1, with 15 nucleotides matching TRBD2. Germline values: CDR1 SNHLY, CDR2 FYNNEI. This CDR3 has 17 residues. Trimming removed 6 bases from V and 8 bases from J; junction bases left unmatched: 11. The CDR3 reads CASSGLAGGPGVDEQFF. Written as DNA, the CDR3 is TGTGCCAGCAGCGGACTAGCGGGAGGGCCAGGCGTCGATGAGCAGTTCTTC.

This clone was observed a handful of times. This chain connects TRBV29-1 to TRBJ2-1, with D maybe TRBD2 (5 bases). CDR1 SQVTM and CDR2 ANQGSEA come from the germline V gene. CDR3 length equals 12 residues. Trimming shortened V by 7 bases and J by 5 bases, and 12 bases separated the two germline ends. CDR3 amino acids: CSGATSNNEQFF. CDR3 in DNA: TGCAGCGGGGCCACTAGTAACAATGAGCAGTTCTTC.

In its sample, this clone was seen once. This chain uses TRBV19 with TRBJ2-6; D is ambiguous. V was clipped by 5 bases and J by 0 bases, with 5 bases between them. CDR1 LNHDA and CDR2 SQIVND come from the germline V gene (reference sequence). The CDR3 is 14 residues long. CDR3 bases: TGTGCCAGTAGTGCCTACTCTGGGGCCAACGTCCTGACTTTC. Translation gives CASSAYSGANVLTF.